Presented here are 11 T cell receptor beta chains from one specimen sequenced in a study of shared clonotypes between healthy human individuals. The assay was immunoSEQ multiplex PCR, and TCRdb's table has in-frame clones only and misses some. The sample has some 1,100,000 clones; 78% are singletons. The sample was memory CD4+ T cells from PBMCs. Subset described: CD45RA-negative fraction. Receptors originate from a man between 18 and 35 years old in good health. Some clones in this sample may be carry-over from other donors' samples.

This chain joins TRBV6-1 and TRBJ1-5; possible D gene TRBD1, 5 bases. The germline V gene encodes CDR1 MNHNS and CDR2 SASEGT. V shed 3 bases and J shed 4 bases, with 19 bases lying between them. This CDR3 has 17 amino acids. In DNA form, the CDR3 reads TGTGCCAGCAGTGATGGGGCAGTCAGTGTGGTGAATCAGCCCCAGCATTTT. Amino acids: CASSDGAVSVVNQPQHF.

V usage is TRBV5-1 and J usage is TRBJ2-1; TRBD2 might be the D (5 bases). The CDR3 is 15 amino acids. The germline V gene encodes CDR1 SGHRS and CDR2 YFSETQ. Deletions cut 5 bases from V and 0 bases from J, with 12 bases between. CDR3 sequence: CASSPQTTSYNEQFF. In nucleotides, the CDR3 is TGCGCCAGCAGTCCCCAGACTACCTCCTACAATGAGCAGTTCTTC.

V is TRBV28 and J is TRBJ2-7; D unresolved. CDR1 is MDHEN, CDR2 SYDVKM, per germline. The CDR3 runs to 10 residues. V was trimmed by 6 bases and J by 9 bases, leaving 9 bases between them. The CDR3 DNA sequence: TGTGCCAGCAGCCGGTACCGGCAGTACTTC. It codes for CASSRYRQYF.

V gene TRBV6-6 combines with J gene TRBJ2-7; 12 bases line up with TRBD2. The CDR3 extends over 14 amino acids. The V gene end was trimmed by 8 bases and the J gene end by 7 bases; junction bases not matched to a gene: 9. Germline-derived CDR1 and CDR2 are MNHNY and SVGAGI (reference sequence). The CDR3 sequence: CASVKLAGGWEQYF. The CDR3 DNA reads TGTGCCAGCGTCAAACTAGCGGGAGGCTGGGAGCAGTACTTC.

V gene TRBV4-3 combines with J gene TRBJ2-1; D is ambiguous. The CDR3 covers 15 residues. Trimming shortened V by 0 bases and J by 0 bases, and 6 bases separated the two germline ends. From germline, CDR1 is LGHNA and CDR2 YSLEER. The CDR3 nucleotides are TGCGCCAGCAGCCAAGATTACTCCTCCTACAATGAGCAGTTCTTC. Amino acid sequence: CASSQDYSSYNEQFF.

This clone has only one observation. The chain joins TRBV28 to TRBJ2-7; 11 nucleotides agree with TRBD1. Germline V lookup: CDR1 MDHEN, CDR2 SYDVKM. V was clipped by 6 bases and J by 6 bases; unmatched bases: 4. The CDR3 has 13 residues. The CDR3 loop reads CASRTGTGGEQYF. The CDR3 DNA follows: TGTGCCAGCAGGACCGGGACAGGGGGCGAGCAGTACTTC.

Only one count was recorded for this clone. V is TRBV19 and J is TRBJ1-5; D unresolved. In germline, CDR1 is LNHDA, CDR2 SQIVND (reference sequence). The CDR3 has 12 amino acids. The germline V and J ends were trimmed by 6 bases and 0 bases, with 3 bases remaining between them. The CDR3 loop is CASRVSNQPQHF. The CDR3, as DNA: TGTGCCAGTAGGGTTAGCAATCAGCCCCAGCATTTT.

The chain employs TRBV4-1 and TRBJ2-2; 9 nucleotides line up with TRBD2. This CDR3 spans 16 amino acids. The ends lost 4 bases at V and 7 bases at J; junction bases unmatched: 10. Germline CDR1 is MGHRA and CDR2 is YSYEKL. This chain's CDR3 is CASSPLAGNVNGELFF. The CDR3 nucleotides are TGCGCCAGCAGCCCTCTAGCGGGAAACGTTAACGGGGAGCTGTTTTTT.

The CDR3 sequence: CASSLVGVGEKLFF. The CDR3 DNA reads TGTGCCAGCAGCTTAGTGGGAGTGGGTGAAAAACTGTTTTTT. The V call is TRBV7-2, the J call TRBJ1-4; D ambiguous. CDR3 length: 14 residues. Germline V gene data show CDR1 as SGHTA and CDR2 as FQGNSA. The V end lost 1 base, the J end lost 7 bases, and 10 bases lay between the germline ends.

This chain connects TRBV11-3 to TRBJ2-1; a possible D gene is TRBD2 (6 bases). The V end was cut by 7 bases, the J end by 5 bases, with 15 bases between. The CDR3 is 14 residues long. Germline V gives CDR1 SGHNT, CDR2 YENEEA. CDR3 region: CASKGGNLNNEQFF. The CDR3 nucleotides are TGTGCCAGCAAGGGCGGGAATTTGAACAATGAGCAGTTCTTC.

The chain has TRBV10-3 and TRBJ2-2, with no clear D. V was trimmed by 8 bases and J by 2 bases, leaving 18 bases between them. Germline CDR1 and CDR2: ENHRY and SYGVKD. The CDR3 loop spans 16 amino acids. CDR3 in DNA: TGTGCCATCCGCCCCTGGGGTAGCAGCAACACCGGGGAGCTGTTTTTT. Encoded protein: CAIRPWGSSNTGELFF.